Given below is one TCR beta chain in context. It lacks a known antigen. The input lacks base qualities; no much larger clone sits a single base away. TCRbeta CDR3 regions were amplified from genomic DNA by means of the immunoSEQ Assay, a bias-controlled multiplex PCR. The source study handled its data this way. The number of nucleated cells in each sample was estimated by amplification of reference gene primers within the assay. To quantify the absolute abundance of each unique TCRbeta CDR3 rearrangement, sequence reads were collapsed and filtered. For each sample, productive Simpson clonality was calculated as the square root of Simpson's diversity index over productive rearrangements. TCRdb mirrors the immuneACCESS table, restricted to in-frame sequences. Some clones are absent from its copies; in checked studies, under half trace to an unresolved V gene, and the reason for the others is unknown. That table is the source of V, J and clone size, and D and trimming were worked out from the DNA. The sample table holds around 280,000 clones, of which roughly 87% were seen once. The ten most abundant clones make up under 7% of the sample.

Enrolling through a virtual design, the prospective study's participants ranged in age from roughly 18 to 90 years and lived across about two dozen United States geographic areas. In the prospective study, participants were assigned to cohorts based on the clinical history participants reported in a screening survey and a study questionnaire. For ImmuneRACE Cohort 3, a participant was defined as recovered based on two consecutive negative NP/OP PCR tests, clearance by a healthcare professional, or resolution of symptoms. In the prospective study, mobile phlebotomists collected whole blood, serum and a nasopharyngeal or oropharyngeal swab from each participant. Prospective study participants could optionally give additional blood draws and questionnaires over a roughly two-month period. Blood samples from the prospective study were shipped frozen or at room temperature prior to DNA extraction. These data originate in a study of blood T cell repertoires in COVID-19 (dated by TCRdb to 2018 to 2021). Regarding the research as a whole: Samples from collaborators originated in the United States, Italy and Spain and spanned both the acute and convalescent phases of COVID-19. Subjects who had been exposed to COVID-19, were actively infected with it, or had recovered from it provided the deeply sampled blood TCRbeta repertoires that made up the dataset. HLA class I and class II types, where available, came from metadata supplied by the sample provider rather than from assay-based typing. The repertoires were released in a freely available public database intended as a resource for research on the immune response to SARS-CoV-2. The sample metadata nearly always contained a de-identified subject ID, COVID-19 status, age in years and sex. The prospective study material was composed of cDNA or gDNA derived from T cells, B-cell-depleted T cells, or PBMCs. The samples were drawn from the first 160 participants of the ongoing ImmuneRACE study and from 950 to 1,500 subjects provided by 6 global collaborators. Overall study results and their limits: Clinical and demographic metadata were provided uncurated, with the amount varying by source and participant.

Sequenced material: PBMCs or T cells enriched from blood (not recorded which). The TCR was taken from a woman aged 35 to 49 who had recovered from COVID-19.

The bases are TGTGCCAGTAGTACCGTGGGGGCGTGGAACAATCAGCCCCAGCATTTT. This sequence encodes CASSTVGAWNNQPQHF. The rearrangement joined TRBV19 to TRBJ1-5; TRBD1 might be the D gene, on 6 matching bases. V and J lose 4 bases and 3 bases, and a span of 16 bases separates them. From the germline V gene (reference sequence), CDR1 is LNHDA and CDR2 is SQIVND. The CDR3 holds 16 amino acids from the cysteine to the phenylalanine. Of the read, only the CDR3 DNA is kept; its 48 bases are in frame from base 1.